This TCR beta chain was documented in a study of cytomegalovirus exposure and HLA in healthy donors. Looking at the study overall: For the roughly 400 genotyped donors, 81% fell within the Caucasian-associated ancestry cluster. Regarding the study as a whole: Among the sequence variants, a highly shared cluster was likely an artifact of sequencing. A missense DCLRE1C variant was associated with V- and J-gene trimming of TCR beta chains in a later analysis, and an independent cohort replicated the association. Overall, approximately 150 TCR beta chains were annotated as cytomegalovirus-associated.

This clone was seen ten or more times. Its antigen remains unknown. Primers included in the PCR were 60 Vbeta and 13 Jbeta primers. Using immunoSEQ multiplex PCR, the repertoire was profiled, and TCRdb retains in-frame clones only, with some absent. Of about 120,000 clones in the sample, approximately 15% are singletons; the top ten hold roughly 2%. Per germline, CDR1 SGHRS and CDR2 YFSETQ. The ends were cut back, 0 bases at V and 7 bases at J, with 13 bases in the middle. The CDR3 sequence is 15 residues long. This TCR derives from a woman aged 18-29 years in good health and CMV-seronegative. The specimen was PBMCs. The chain combines TRBV5-1 with TRBJ2-2; D may be TRBD2 (5 bases). The CDR3 coding sequence is TGCGCCAGCAGCTTGGTCGGGGATGGGGACGGGGAGCTGTTTTTT. Translating it yields CASSLVGDGDGELFF.